Below are 5 T cell receptor beta chains sequenced from a single sample in a study of patients and donors after allogeneic stem cell transplantation. TCRdb recomputed calls from the RT-PCR reads with MiXCR, one row per CDR3 protein. The data contain about 160,000 distinct CDR3 sequences, 24% of them seen just once; the ten biggest clones take up about 24%. The material sequenced was blood, either unsorted or a sorted T cell fraction (not recorded which). These receptors were obtained from a human donor who was either an allogeneic HSCT recipient or a stem cell or donor lymphocyte infusion donor (not recorded which). It is not recorded whose cells these are; they may come from a transplant donor.

The chain carries TRBV12-3 or TRBV12-4 and TRBJ2-3; tentatively, D is TRBD2 (5 bases). V gave up 5 bases and J gave up 10 bases, with 10 bases separating them. The CDR3 spans 11 residues. The CDR3 coding sequence is TGTGCCAGCAGTCCACTAGTGGCGCAGTATTTT. This gives the protein CASSPLVAQYF.

The chain uses TRBV7-7 and TRBJ2-3; D may be TRBD1 or TRBD2 (7 bases each). The CDR3 covers 14 residues. The V gene's germline CDR1 is SSHAT and CDR2 FNYEAQ (reference sequence). CDR3 protein: CASAQGGPTDTQYF. For the CDR3, the DNA is TGTGCTAGCGCCCAGGGGGGGCCCACAGATACGCAGTATTTT.

The chain uses TRBV10-3 and TRBJ2-7; no clear D. This CDR3 has 12 residues. Trimming took 0 bases from V and 6 from J, leaving 6 bases between them. Germline V gene sequence: CDR1 ENHRY, CDR2 SYGVKD. CDR3 sequence: CAISESSAEQYF. In DNA, the CDR3 is TGTGCCATCAGTGAGTCGTCTGCCGAGCAGTACTTC.

A few counts support this clonotype. This chain connects TRBV30 to TRBJ1-1; 9 nucleotides match TRBD1. V shed 8 bases, J shed 5 bases, and the junction held 12 bases outside the gene matches. Germline V lookup: CDR1 GTSNPN, CDR2 SVGIG (reference sequence). The CDR3 runs to 14 residues. The CDR3 sequence: CAGTYRGQRTEAFF. CDR3 sequence (DNA): TGTGCCGGGACCTACAGGGGGCAGAGAACTGAAGCTTTCTTT. The complete variable domain, with remaining parts taken from reference TRBV30 and TRBJ1-1, reads SQTIHQWPATLVQPVGSPLSLECTVEGTSNPNLYWYRQAAGRGLQLLFYSVGIGQISSEVPQNLSASRPQDRQFILSSKKLLLSDSGFYLCAGTYRGQRTEAFFGQGTRLTVV.

The V gene is TRBV7-2, the J gene TRBJ2-1; tentatively, D is TRBD2 (6 bases). The CDR3 spans 16 residues. V was shortened by 3 bases and J by 0 bases, with 12 bases between the two germline ends. The germline gives CDR1 SGHTA, CDR2 FQGNSA. The CDR3 protein is CASSFGGTGSYNEQFF. Here the CDR3 DNA reads TGTGCCAGCAGCTTCGGCGGGACCGGCTCCTACAATGAGCAGTTCTTC.